One T cell receptor beta chain is described in this entry. Antigen specificity is unknown. Generated by immunoSEQ multiplex PCR, the TCRdb table keeps only in-frame clones and is missing some. The table has about 20,000 clones, 88% seen once; the top ten hold 3.7%. This specimen belongs to a study of PD-L1 blockade in urothelial cancer. Study-level background: Blood analyses occurred 3 weeks (second dose) and 6 weeks post treatment start. Across blood samples, T cells had a median count of approximately 140,000. Study results and caveats: Below-median pretreatment blood TCR clonality predicted better survival. In blood at 3 weeks, tumor-associated clones expanded more among patients with durable benefit.

The sequence was obtained from a man in his fifties or sixties with urothelial cancer. Sequencing used PBMCs, obtained around atezolizumab (anti-PD-L1) treatment.

The CDR3 here is CASSPERQGRETQYF. In nucleotides, the CDR3 is TGCGCCAGCAGCCCAGAAAGACAGGGGCGAGAGACCCAGTACTTC. V and J are TRBV4-3 and TRBJ2-5; TRBD1 matches at 8 bases. This CDR3 comprises 15 residues. V was pared by 4 bases and J by 4 bases, with 8 bases of the junction left unmatched. CDR1 and CDR2 (germline): LGHNA, YSLEER.